The clone carrying this TCR beta chain was seen only once. The data stem from a study of T cell changes during pregnancy in multiple sclerosis. The protocol was immunoSEQ multiplex PCR, while the TCRdb copy is restricted to in-frame clones and leaves out a portion. The data hold 75,000 to 95,000 clones, with 85% to 95% observed a single time. This CDR3 comprises 14 residues. V shed 0 bases and J shed 5 bases, with 11 bases lying between them. Germline CDR1 reads SGHTS; CDR2 reads YDEGEE. V is TRBV5-8 and J is TRBJ1-1, with D perhaps TRBD1 (6 bases). The source was CD4+ T cells from peripheral blood mononuclear cells, collected after pregnancy. The receptor was isolated from a female donor with multiple sclerosis, enrolled in a pregnancy study. The chain's CDR3 is CASSLEGGRTEAFF. Here the CDR3 DNA reads TGTGCCAGCAGCTTGGAGGGGGGGCGGACTGAAGCTTTCTTT.